This TCR beta chain was identified during a study of PD-1 blockade in mismatch repair-deficient tumors. About the research overall: Enrolled about 2013-2017, patients had progressing, pretreated mismatch repair-deficient cancers of 12 types.

Here immunoSEQ multiplex PCR was the method, and the copy in TCRdb shows in-frame clones only, minus some. The table has tens of thousands of clones, 78% seen once. In regard to this clone: Antigen unknown.

The TCR-sequenced patients were a few responders to pembrolizumab. Study-level results: After pembrolizumab, tumor-resident clones rose rapidly, then generally contracted before radiologic responses.

The CDR3 covers 15 residues. Germline V gene sequence: CDR1 SGHRS, CDR2 YFSETQ. Trimming took 2 bases from V and 1 from J; bases not matched to a gene: 4. The source is an adult with mismatch repair-deficient cancer. The material sequenced was peripheral blood, taken 4 weeks after starting pembrolizumab. V and J are TRBV5-1 and TRBJ2-3; TRBD2 agrees at 7 bases. CDR3 protein: CASSFGGGGTDTQYF. DNA of the CDR3: TGCGCCAGCAGCTTCGGGGGAGGGGGCACAGATACGCAGTATTTT.